These 26 T cell receptor beta chains originate from one sample sequenced in a study of blood T cell repertoires in COVID-19. Measured with immunoSEQ multiplex PCR; TCRdb has only the in-frame clones, and not every one. The table records about 210,000 clones, 70% to 90% of them present only once. Source material: peripheral blood. The source is a man aged 18 to 29 with active or convalescent COVID-19.

This clone was recorded only once. This chain links TRBV27 with TRBJ2-3; D gene unclear. The V gene lost 5 bases and the J gene lost 0 bases, with 9 bases spanning the gap. CDR1 is MNHEY and CDR2 is SMNVEV in the germline V gene (reference sequence). The CDR3 length is 14 residues. The CDR3 is CASSLLTSTDTQYF. CDR3 DNA: TGTGCCAGCAGTCTACTTACTAGCACAGATACGCAGTATTTT.

The chain links TRBV5-4 to TRBJ1-2, with D tentatively TRBD1 (5 bases). This CDR3 spans 14 amino acids. Germline loops: CDR1 SGHNT, CDR2 YYREEE (reference sequence). Trimming shortened V by 1 base and J by 1 base, and 8 bases separated the two germline ends. The CDR3 nucleotides read TGTGCCAGCAGCTTGTCAGGGTATAACTATGGCTACACCTTC. It codes for CASSLSGYNYGYTF.

The genes are TRBV28 and TRBJ1-1, with 9 bases fitting TRBD1. The CDR3 contains 13 residues. V gave up 8 bases and J gave up 2 bases; unmatched junction bases: 3. Germline V lookup: CDR1 MDHEN, CDR2 SYDVKM. The CDR3: CASRTGVNTEAFF. CDR3 DNA: TGTGCCAGCCGGACAGGGGTTAACACTGAAGCTTTCTTT.

The gene calls are TRBV28 and TRBJ1-2, with D uncertain. Germline lookup yields CDR1 MDHEN and CDR2 SYDVKM. This CDR3 is built from 15 residues. With 6 bases removed from V and 7 bases from J, the gap between germline ends came to 21 bases. The CDR3 sequence is CASSPSGDNRFGYTF. CDR3 bases: TGTGCCAGCAGCCCATCCGGGGATAATCGTTTTGGCTACACCTTC.

The chain is built from TRBV27 and TRBJ1-1; D ambiguous. This CDR3 has 13 residues. Germline V gives CDR1 MNHEY, CDR2 SMNVEV (reference sequence). V lost 4 bases to trimming and J lost 3 bases, with 9 bases between them. The DNA for the CDR3 is TGTGCCAGCAGTTATTCGGGTCACACTGAAGCTTTCTTT. Translating it yields CASSYSGHTEAFF.

The chain is built from TRBV29-1 and TRBJ2-7; 7 bases agree with TRBD2. J gave up 2 bases and V 1 base, and 2 bases lay outside the gene matches. The germline gives CDR1 SQVTM, CDR2 ANQGSEA. The CDR3 has 13 residues. CDR3 sequence: CSVEVGRAYEQYF. CDR3 DNA: TGCAGCGTTGAAGTTGGGAGGGCCTACGAGCAGTACTTC.

This chain uses TRBV7-2 with TRBJ2-7; 9 nucleotides agree with TRBD2. From germline, CDR1 is SGHTA and CDR2 FQGNSA. The CDR3 sequence is 16 residues long. The J segment lost 0 bases and the V segment lost 2 bases, leaving 5 bases of the junction unmatched. The CDR3 spells CASSLRSSGTSYEQYF. CDR3 nucleotide sequence: TGTGCCAGCAGCTTACGGTCTAGCGGGACCTCCTACGAGCAGTACTTC.

The rearrangement uses TRBV28 and TRBJ2-7, with 9 bases lining up with TRBD2. Per germline, CDR1 MDHEN and CDR2 SYDVKM. The CDR3 has 15 residues. Trimming removed 4 bases from V and 4 bases from J; junction bases left unmatched: 8. CDR3: CASSSMAGGPYEQYF. DNA for the CDR3: TGTGCCAGCAGTTCCATGGCGGGAGGGCCTTACGAGCAGTACTTC.

This chain uses TRBV11-2 with TRBJ1-2; 8 bases agree with TRBD1. V gave up 5 bases and J gave up 7 bases; unmatched junction bases: 6. CDR1 is SGHAT, CDR2 FQNNGV, per germline. The CDR3 runs 13 residues. As DNA, the CDR3 is TGTGCCAGCAGCACCACAGGGGGGGCTGGCTACACCTTC. It is translated as CASSTTGGAGYTF.

CDR3 amino acids: CASSIDRGMNTEAFF. The DNA of the CDR3 is TGTGCCAGTAGTATAGATCGGGGTATGAACACTGAAGCTTTCTTT. The rearrangement joins TRBV19 to TRBJ1-1; D is unresolved. The CDR3 covers 15 residues. The V gene lost 0 bases and the J gene lost 0 bases, with 8 bases spanning the gap. The germline gives CDR1 LNHDA, CDR2 SQIVND (reference sequence). Full variable domain (remainder filled in from reference TRBV19 and TRBJ1-1): DGGITQSPKYLFRKEGQNVTLSCEQNLNHDAMYWYRQDPGQGLRLIYYSQIVNDFQKGDIAEGYSVSREKKESFPLTVTSAQKNPTAFYLCASSIDRGMNTEAFFGQGTRLTVV.

The J gene is TRBJ2-3, the V gene TRBV6-5; the match to TRBD2 covers 7 bases. The V and J ends lost 8 bases and 3 bases, in that order; junction bases with no gene match: 2. The CDR3 runs 12 residues. Germline CDR1 MNHEY, CDR2 SVGAGI. The CDR3 coding sequence is TGTGCCAGCGCGGGGGAAACAGATACGCAGTATTTT. Encoded protein: CASAGETDTQYF.

The V and J genes are TRBV4-1 and TRBJ1-2; perhaps TRBD1 as D (5 bases). This CDR3 spans 14 amino acids. The germline CDR1 and CDR2 sequences are MGHRA and YSYEKL. Trimming removed 2 bases at V and 1 base at J, with 8 bases between. CDR3 sequence (DNA): TGCGCCAGCAGCCAACAGGGACTTAACTATGGCTACACCTTC. It is translated as CASSQQGLNYGYTF.

This chain links TRBV5-1 with TRBJ1-2; D remains unclear. There are 16 residues in the CDR3. Trimming cost V 1 base and J 8 bases, with 21 bases left between them. The germline V gene has CDR1 SGHRS and CDR2 YFSETQ. The CDR3 DNA is TGCGCCAGCAGCTTGTCCGCAGGACCGGCCCGGGGAGGCTACACCTTC. Translated: CASSLSAGPARGGYTF. Variable domain in full (rest from reference TRBV5-1 and TRBJ1-2): KAGVTQTPRYLIKTRGQQVTLSCSPISGHRSVSWYQQTPGQGLQFLFEYFSETQRNKGNFPGRFSGRQFSNSRSEMNVSTLELGDSALYLCASSLSAGPARGGYTFGSGTRLTVV.

V and J are TRBV29-1 and TRBJ2-7, with 8 bases lining up with TRBD2. The CDR3 covers 16 residues. The junction had 12 bases not matched to a gene; V was cut back by 3 bases and J by 2 bases. Germline loops: CDR1 SQVTM, CDR2 ANQGSEA. The CDR3 DNA follows: TGCAGCGTTGAGGAACTAGCGGTAGAAAGGACCTACGAGCAGTACTTC. Its translation is CSVEELAVERTYEQYF.

The chain recombines TRBV7-9 with TRBJ2-5; 13 nucleotides align to TRBD2. Germline CDR1 is SEHNR and CDR2 is FQNEAQ (reference sequence). J was trimmed by 5 bases and V by 0 bases; bases with no gene match: 6. This CDR3 comprises 17 residues. The DNA for the CDR3 is TGTGCCAGCAGCTTAGCTGGAGGACTAGCGGGAGACGAGACCCAGTACTTC. Protein sequence: CASSLAGGLAGDETQYF. Using reference TRBV7-9 and TRBJ2-5 for the parts outside the CDR3, the full variable domain is DTGVSQNPRHKITKRGQNVTFRCDPISEHNRLYWYRQTLGQGPEFLTYFQNEAQLEKSRLLSDRFSAERPKGSFSTLEIQRTEQGDSAMYLCASSLAGGLAGDETQYFGPGTRLLVL.

This clone was found a few times. This chain connects TRBV9 to TRBJ1-3; no reliable D call. This CDR3 has 14 amino acids. V lost 0 bases and J lost 4, with 8 bases in between. The germline V gene encodes CDR1 SGDLS and CDR2 YYNGEE. As DNA, the CDR3 is TGTGCCAGCAGCGTAGATCCAGAAGGAAACACCATATATTTT. Translation gives CASSVDPEGNTIYF.

This sequence joins TRBV14 and TRBJ2-1, with 7 bases identical to TRBD1. Looked up from germline, CDR1 is SGHDN and CDR2 is FVKESK. With 2 bases clipped from V and 8 bases from J, the junction kept 15 bases outside the gene matches. This CDR3 comprises 17 residues. This CDR3 is CASSQPIGTATFDEQFF. DNA for the CDR3: TGTGCCAGCAGCCAACCGATCGGGACAGCAACATTCGATGAGCAGTTCTTC. Together with reference TRBV14 and TRBJ2-1, the CDR3 gives the full variable domain: EAGVTQFPSHSVIEKGQTVTLRCDPISGHDNLYWYRRVMGKEIKFLLHFVKESKQDESGMPNNRFLAERTGGTYSTLKVQPAELEDSGVYFCASSQPIGTATFDEQFFGPGTRLTVL.

The rearrangement links TRBV5-1 to TRBJ1-6, with 8 bases lining up with TRBD1. V lost 3 bases, J lost 5 bases, and 16 bases stayed unmatched. Germline lookup yields CDR1 SGHRS and CDR2 YFSETQ. The CDR3 totals 19 residues. The CDR3 nucleotides read TGCGCCAGCAGCTCAAAAATTACCATACAGGGGGGCGATAATTCACCCCTCCACTTT. This codes for CASSSKITIQGGDNSPLHF. The variable domain in full, completed from reference TRBV5-1 and TRBJ1-6, reads KAGVTQTPRYLIKTRGQQVTLSCSPISGHRSVSWYQQTPGQGLQFLFEYFSETQRNKGNFPGRFSGRQFSNSRSEMNVSTLELGDSALYLCASSSKITIQGGDNSPLHFGNGTRLTVT.

The chain links TRBV5-1 to TRBJ1-1; 7 nucleotides match TRBD1. The V gene end was trimmed by 0 bases and the J gene end by 10 bases; junction bases not matched to a gene: 6. Germline-derived CDR1 and CDR2 are SGHRS and YFSETQ. The CDR3 extends over 13 amino acids. The CDR3 DNA is TGCGCCAGCAGCTTGGAAACAGGGGTGGGAGCTTTCTTT. Translating it yields CASSLETGVGAFF.

The chain recombines TRBV7-8 with TRBJ1-6, with TRBD1 matching 9 bases. The junction had 5 bases not matched to a gene; V was cut back by 5 bases and J by 9 bases. Germline V lookup: CDR1 SGHVS, CDR2 FQNEAQ. The CDR3 loop spans 14 amino acids. CDR3 coding DNA: TGTGCCAGCAGCGCCGGGACAGGGTTTTCACCCCTCCACTTT. Its protein product is CASSAGTGFSPLHF.

Details on this clone: Different DNA sequences within this sample yield the same CDR3. The chain has TRBV19 and TRBJ2-7; TRBD1 agrees at 8 bases. The CDR3 runs 14 residues. J lost 2 bases, V lost 5 bases, and 5 bases had no gene match. Germline V lookup: CDR1 LNHDA, CDR2 SQIVND (reference sequence). Written as DNA, the CDR3 is TGTGCCAGTAGTCCCGGGACAGGAACCTACGAGCAGTACTTC. Its translation: CASSPGTGTYEQYF.

The chain employs TRBV3-1 (or the pseudogene TRBV3-2) and TRBJ2-7; TRBD2 might be the D (5 bases). Trimming left V 6 bases short and J 6 bases short, with 12 bases between. This CDR3 region has 12 residues. Germline lookup yields CDR1 LGHDT and CDR2 YNNKEL (reference sequence). CDR3 protein: CASRAGGSEQYF. CDR3 nucleotide sequence: TGTGCCAGCAGGGCCGGCGGGTCCGAGCAGTACTTC.

The chain couples TRBV2 to TRBJ2-7; possibly TRBD2 for D (5 bases). Trimming pared 2 bases from V and 6 bases from J, leaving 17 bases between. This CDR3 has 15 amino acids. Germline CDR1 SNHLY, CDR2 FYNNEI. The CDR3 region is CASSEWPRGQSEQYF. The CDR3, as DNA: TGTGCCAGCAGTGAATGGCCCCGAGGGCAGAGCGAGCAGTACTTC.

The chain has TRBV5-1 and TRBJ1-3, with 8 bases lining up with TRBD1. CDR1 SGHRS and CDR2 YFSETQ come from the germline V gene. The CDR3 loop spans 16 amino acids. With 4 bases clipped from V and 2 bases from J, the junction kept 8 bases outside the gene matches. The chain's CDR3 is CASSPGQGGPGNTIYF. Here the CDR3 DNA reads TGCGCCAGCAGCCCCGGACAGGGTGGCCCTGGAAACACCATATATTTT.

The genes are TRBV6-5 and TRBJ1-1; no clear D gene. Germline assignment: CDR1 MNHEY and CDR2 SVGAGI. CDR3 size: 13 residues. V was pared by 2 bases and J by 1 base, with 5 bases between. The CDR3 loop reads CASSYNRNTEAFF. The CDR3, as DNA: TGTGCCAGCAGTTACAACAGGAACACTGAAGCTTTCTTT.

This chain connects TRBV6-4 to TRBJ1-5, with 8 positions matching TRBD1. Trimming removed 6 bases from V and 3 bases from J; junction bases left unmatched: 10. This CDR3 region has 16 residues. The germline V gene encodes CDR1 MRHNA and CDR2 SNTAGT. CDR3 sequence (DNA): TGTGCCAGCAGCCCCGGAGCAGGGGGCTACAATCAGCCCCAGCATTTT. Translation: CASSPGAGGYNQPQHF.